These T cell receptor beta chains were read from a single sample in a study of CD8 T cells in ankylosing spondylitis. TCRdb processed the 5' RACE reads anew with MiXCR; each CDR3 protein has one entry. The sample yields 200,000 to 250,000 distinct CDR3 sequences, under 12% seen once. What was sequenced was blood, either unsorted or a sorted T cell fraction (not recorded which). The receptors were sampled from a male donor with ankylosing spondylitis or in good health (not recorded which). Both conserved end residues are part of each CDR3. Each record gives: clone size, V gene, J gene, D gene, CDR3 DNA, CDR3 protein. The D gene is left open where the match is weak. Clone sizes are given selectively: once, few, many, or a class where the clone is expanded.

clone_size: many
v_call: TRBV27
j_call: TRBJ2-1
d_call: TRBD2
cdr3_nt: TGTGCCAGCAGCCCCGGGGGGGTCAATGAGCAGTTCTTC
cdr3_aa: CASSPGGVNEQFF

clone_size: many
v_call: TRBV5-1
j_call: TRBJ2-5
d_call: TRBD2
cdr3_nt: TGCGCCAGCAGCCCCCTAGCGGAAGAGACCCAGTACTTC
cdr3_aa: CASSPLAEETQYF

clone_size: many
v_call: TRBV12-3/TRBV12-4
j_call: TRBJ2-1
d_call: TRBD1
cdr3_nt: TGTGCCAGCAGTCCGATCAGGGGGCCGGAGCAGTTCTTC
cdr3_aa: CASSPIRGPEQFF

clone_size: many
v_call: TRBV20-1
j_call: TRBJ2-3
d_call: TRBD1
cdr3_nt: TGCAGTGCTCCCGGGACAGGGGGCCCAGATACGCAGTATTTT
cdr3_aa: CSAPGTGGPDTQYF

clone_size: few
v_call: TRBV11-2
j_call: TRBJ1-1
d_call: TRBD1
cdr3_nt: TGTGCCAGCAGCTCCGGACAGGCCGGAATTGTAACGAACACTGAAGCTTTCTTT
cdr3_aa: CASSSGQAGIVTNTEAFF

clone_size: many
v_call: TRBV15
j_call: TRBJ2-1
d_call: -
cdr3_nt: TGTGCCACCAGCAGAGAGTATACGGGAGACAATGAGCAGTTCTTC
cdr3_aa: CATSREYTGDNEQFF

clone_size: many
v_call: TRBV12-3/TRBV12-4
j_call: TRBJ2-3
d_call: -
cdr3_nt: TGTGCCAGCAGTCTCACCAATACGCAGTATTTT
cdr3_aa: CASSLTNTQYF

clone_size: many
v_call: TRBV3-1
j_call: TRBJ1-1
d_call: -
cdr3_nt: TGTGCCAGCAGAACTTACCGGGACGACACTGAAGCTTTCTTT
cdr3_aa: CASRTYRDDTEAFF

clone_size: many
v_call: TRBV2
j_call: TRBJ2-7
d_call: -
cdr3_nt: TGTGCCAGCAGTCAAGAGGTTGGAACCTACGAGCAGTACTTC
cdr3_aa: CASSQEVGTYEQYF

clone_size: many
v_call: TRBV20-1
j_call: TRBJ2-5
d_call: -
cdr3_nt: TGCAGTCCTATGAGACCAACCCTCGGCCAGTACTTC
cdr3_aa: CSPMRPTLGQYF

clone_size: few
v_call: TRBV30
j_call: TRBJ2-7
d_call: -
cdr3_nt: TGTGCCTGGAGTCGACACTACGAGCAGTACTTC
cdr3_aa: CAWSRHYEQYF

clone_size: many
v_call: TRBV20-1
j_call: TRBJ2-7
d_call: -
cdr3_nt: TGCAGTGCTAGACTATCGGGGAGCGAGCAGTACTTC
cdr3_aa: CSARLSGSEQYF

clone_size: many
v_call: TRBV4-1
j_call: TRBJ1-2
d_call: TRBD1
cdr3_nt: TGCGCCAGCAGCCGCATAGGGGGCGGGGATGGCTACACCTTC
cdr3_aa: CASSRIGGGDGYTF

clone_size: many
v_call: TRBV6-2/TRBV6-3
j_call: TRBJ2-2
d_call: -
cdr3_nt: TGTGCCAGCAGTTACCATTCGGGGGCCGGGGAGCTGTTTTTT
cdr3_aa: CASSYHSGAGELFF

clone_size: many
v_call: TRBV27
j_call: TRBJ2-3
d_call: -
cdr3_nt: TGTTCCTCGGCAGAGGGGGCAGATACGCAGTATTTT
cdr3_aa: CSSAEGADTQYF

clone_size: -
v_call: TRBV6-1
j_call: TRBJ1-1
d_call: -
cdr3_nt: TGTGCCAGCAGTGAAGATCGGGGGAACACTGAAGCTTTCTTT
cdr3_aa: CASSEDRGNTEAFF

clone_size: few
v_call: TRBV5-1
j_call: TRBJ2-3
d_call: TRBD2
cdr3_nt: TGCGCCAGCAGCTGGACTAGCAGCACAGATACGCAGTATTTT
cdr3_aa: CASSWTSSTDTQYF

clone_size: many
v_call: TRBV3-1
j_call: TRBJ1-5
d_call: -
cdr3_nt: TGTGCCAGCAGCCAAGGGGCAGGGGCGCGTCAGCCCCAGCATTTT
cdr3_aa: CASSQGAGARQPQHF

clone_size: many
v_call: TRBV4-1
j_call: TRBJ1-5
d_call: TRBD1
cdr3_nt: TGCGCCAGCAGCCATCTTGGGACAGGGGATCAGCCCCAGCATTTT
cdr3_aa: CASSHLGTGDQPQHF

clone_size: -
v_call: TRBV7-6
j_call: TRBJ2-3
d_call: TRBD2
cdr3_nt: TGTGCCAGCAGCTTCCCTTACGCGGGGGATGATTCAGATACGCAGTATTTT
cdr3_aa: CASSFPYAGDDSDTQYF

clone_size: many
v_call: TRBV7-2
j_call: TRBJ2-1
d_call: -
cdr3_nt: TGTGCCAGCAGCTCCAATAGCGTCTCCTACAATGAGCAGTTCTTC
cdr3_aa: CASSSNSVSYNEQFF

clone_size: large
v_call: TRBV20-1
j_call: TRBJ1-6
d_call: -
cdr3_nt: TGCAGTGTAGGGGACCGAGGGACACCCCTCCACTTT
cdr3_aa: CSVGDRGTPLHF

clone_size: many
v_call: TRBV5-6
j_call: TRBJ2-3
d_call: -
cdr3_nt: TGTGCCAGCAGCTTGGGATCAGTCACCAGCACAGATACGCAGTATTTT
cdr3_aa: CASSLGSVTSTDTQYF

clone_size: few
v_call: TRBV4-1
j_call: TRBJ2-7
d_call: -
cdr3_nt: TGCGCCAGCAGCCAAGAACGGGGGAGCGAGCAGTACTTC
cdr3_aa: CASSQERGSEQYF

clone_size: many
v_call: TRBV2
j_call: TRBJ2-7
d_call: -
cdr3_nt: TGTGCCAGCAGTGAAAGGGGACTCCCAAGCGAGCAGTACTTC
cdr3_aa: CASSERGLPSEQYF

clone_size: many
v_call: TRBV7-8
j_call: TRBJ1-4
d_call: -
cdr3_nt: TGTGCCAGCAGCCGCGGGTCCCTTAATGAAAAACTGTTTTTT
cdr3_aa: CASSRGSLNEKLFF

clone_size: -
v_call: TRBV11-2
j_call: TRBJ2-7
d_call: -
cdr3_nt: TGTGCCAGCAGCTTAGACACGGGTGGGCTCTCGTTGCTCGTGTCCAACGAGCAGTACTTC
cdr3_aa: CASSLDTGGLSLLVSNEQYF

clone_size: -
v_call: TRBV7-9
j_call: TRBJ2-1
d_call: -
cdr3_nt: TGTGCCAGCAGCTTAGCCCAGGACAGTGAGCAGTTCTTC
cdr3_aa: CASSLAQDSEQFF

clone_size: -
v_call: TRBV11-2
j_call: TRBJ2-1
d_call: TRBD1
cdr3_nt: TGTGCCAGCAGCCCATTGCCGATCGGGACAGGGATTTACAATGAGCAGTTCTTC
cdr3_aa: CASSPLPIGTGIYNEQFF

clone_size: many
v_call: TRBV7-2
j_call: TRBJ2-3
d_call: TRBD2
cdr3_nt: TGTGCCAGCAGCGCCCTAGCGGGGGCCAGCACAGATACGCAGTATTTT
cdr3_aa: CASSALAGASTDTQYF

clone_size: -
v_call: TRBV7-9
j_call: TRBJ1-1
d_call: TRBD1
cdr3_nt: TGTGCCAGCACCCGGGACAGAGAAGCTTTCTTT
cdr3_aa: CASTRDREAFF

clone_size: many
v_call: TRBV9
j_call: TRBJ2-7
d_call: -
cdr3_nt: TGTGCCAGCAGCGTAGCTATGGCGGACTACGAGCAGTACTTC
cdr3_aa: CASSVAMADYEQYF

clone_size: many
v_call: TRBV12-5
j_call: TRBJ1-5
d_call: -
cdr3_nt: TGTGCTAGTGGTTTGGCCGTGGGAGAACACAATCAGCCCCAGCATTTT
cdr3_aa: CASGLAVGEHNQPQHF

clone_size: many
v_call: TRBV12-3/TRBV12-4
j_call: TRBJ2-7
d_call: -
cdr3_nt: TGTGCCAGCAGGGGACAAGCGAACTCCTACGAGCAGTACTTC
cdr3_aa: CASRGQANSYEQYF

clone_size: many
v_call: TRBV12-3/TRBV12-4
j_call: TRBJ2-2
d_call: -
cdr3_nt: TGTGCCAGCACCTTGGCCGCCGGGGAGCTGTTTTTT
cdr3_aa: CASTLAAGELFF

clone_size: many
v_call: TRBV11-2
j_call: TRBJ2-1
d_call: TRBD1
cdr3_nt: TGTGCCAGCAGCGTGACAGGGGGCCGTGTCTACAATGAGCAGTTCTTC
cdr3_aa: CASSVTGGRVYNEQFF

clone_size: many
v_call: TRBV3-1
j_call: TRBJ1-2
d_call: -
cdr3_nt: TGTGCCAGCAGCCCTGGCAGAGCGGATGGCTACACCTTC
cdr3_aa: CASSPGRADGYTF

clone_size: -
v_call: TRBV4-2
j_call: TRBJ2-7
d_call: -
cdr3_nt: TGTGCCAGCAGCCAAGCCGGGGTAGCACCTCTCTACGAGCAGTACTTC
cdr3_aa: CASSQAGVAPLYEQYF

clone_size: many
v_call: TRBV25-1
j_call: TRBJ2-1
d_call: -
cdr3_nt: TGTGCCAGCAGTACATACGGTCCCTACAATGAGCAGTTCTTC
cdr3_aa: CASSTYGPYNEQFF

clone_size: many
v_call: TRBV6-1
j_call: TRBJ1-2
d_call: -
cdr3_nt: TGTGCCAGCAGTGAACAGGTGGGGAATGGCTACACCTTC
cdr3_aa: CASSEQVGNGYTF

clone_size: many
v_call: TRBV30
j_call: TRBJ1-1
d_call: -
cdr3_nt: TGTGCCTGGGCCAGACCTGGGCGGACTGAAGCTTTCTTT
cdr3_aa: CAWARPGRTEAFF

clone_size: many
v_call: TRBV12-3/TRBV12-4
j_call: TRBJ2-1
d_call: -
cdr3_nt: TGTGCCAGCAGTTTAAGAGCACAGGGTTATGAGCAGTTCTTC
cdr3_aa: CASSLRAQGYEQFF

clone_size: -
v_call: TRBV30
j_call: TRBJ1-4
d_call: -
cdr3_nt: TGTGCCTGGAAGACTAATGAAAAACTGTTTTTT
cdr3_aa: CAWKTNEKLFF

clone_size: many
v_call: TRBV7-8
j_call: TRBJ1-4
d_call: -
cdr3_nt: TGTGCCAGCAGCTTAGGTCTGGCAGTGCGTTATGAAAAACTGTTTTTT
cdr3_aa: CASSLGLAVRYEKLFF

clone_size: many
v_call: TRBV4-1
j_call: TRBJ1-2
d_call: TRBD1
cdr3_nt: TGCGCCAGCAGCCAGGAGACAGGGGCCTCCTATGGCTACACCTTC
cdr3_aa: CASSQETGASYGYTF

clone_size: few
v_call: TRBV7-2
j_call: TRBJ1-5
d_call: -
cdr3_nt: TGTGCCAGCAGCTTATATGGGGGGTTGGATCAGCCCCAGCATTTT
cdr3_aa: CASSLYGGLDQPQHF

clone_size: few
v_call: TRBV10-3
j_call: TRBJ1-5
d_call: -
cdr3_nt: TGTGCCATCAGTGACAGTGAGAGGAGCAATCAGCCCCAGCATTTT
cdr3_aa: CAISDSERSNQPQHF

clone_size: -
v_call: TRBV11-2
j_call: TRBJ2-7
d_call: -
cdr3_nt: TGTGCCAGCAGCTCCTCGAGGGGGGCATTACACTCGGCCTACGAGCAGTACTTC
cdr3_aa: CASSSSRGALHSAYEQYF

clone_size: few
v_call: TRBV29-1
j_call: TRBJ1-1
d_call: -
cdr3_nt: TGCAGCGTTATACTCTCGACAGTCTACACTGAAGCTTTCTTT
cdr3_aa: CSVILSTVYTEAFF

clone_size: many
v_call: TRBV6-1
j_call: TRBJ2-1
d_call: -
cdr3_nt: TGTGCCAGCAACCGGGACCTTACTAACAATGAGCAGTTCTTC
cdr3_aa: CASNRDLTNNEQFF

clone_size: -
v_call: TRBV25-1
j_call: TRBJ2-3
d_call: -
cdr3_nt: TGTGCCAGCAGTGATGTGAGACTCCAGATTAAAGATACGCAGTATTTT
cdr3_aa: CASSDVRLQIKDTQYF

clone_size: few
v_call: TRBV7-2
j_call: TRBJ2-1
d_call: TRBD2
cdr3_nt: TGTGCCAGCAGCGTCTCTAGCGGGAGCTCCTACAATGAGCAGTTCTTC
cdr3_aa: CASSVSSGSSYNEQFF

clone_size: few
v_call: TRBV12-3/TRBV12-4
j_call: TRBJ2-1
d_call: -
cdr3_nt: TGTGCCAGCAGTGGAGGGCCGGATTACAATGAGCAGTTCTTC
cdr3_aa: CASSGGPDYNEQFF

clone_size: -
v_call: TRBV29-1
j_call: TRBJ1-2
d_call: -
cdr3_nt: TGCAGCGTTGAACCTGGGATCTACACCTTC
cdr3_aa: CSVEPGIYTF

clone_size: many
v_call: TRBV6-1
j_call: TRBJ2-2
d_call: -
cdr3_nt: TGTGCCACACTACCCCCAGGGGCCACCGGGGAGCTGTTTTTT
cdr3_aa: CATLPPGATGELFF

clone_size: many
v_call: TRBV29-1
j_call: TRBJ1-2
d_call: -
cdr3_nt: TGCAGCGTTGAGAGTTGGGAGTCGAGATATGGCTACACCTTC
cdr3_aa: CSVESWESRYGYTF

clone_size: -
v_call: TRBV7-2
j_call: TRBJ1-5
d_call: TRBD1
cdr3_nt: TGTGCCAGCAGCCCCGACAGGGAACGGCAGCCCCAGCATTTT
cdr3_aa: CASSPDRERQPQHF

clone_size: many
v_call: TRBV12-3/TRBV12-4
j_call: TRBJ2-7
d_call: -
cdr3_nt: TGTGCCAGCAGTGCAACGATGCACGAGCAGTACTTC
cdr3_aa: CASSATMHEQYF

clone_size: many
v_call: TRBV10-2
j_call: TRBJ2-3
d_call: -
cdr3_nt: TGCGCCAGCCATACGAGCGGCGCGGATACGCAGTATTTT
cdr3_aa: CASHTSGADTQYF